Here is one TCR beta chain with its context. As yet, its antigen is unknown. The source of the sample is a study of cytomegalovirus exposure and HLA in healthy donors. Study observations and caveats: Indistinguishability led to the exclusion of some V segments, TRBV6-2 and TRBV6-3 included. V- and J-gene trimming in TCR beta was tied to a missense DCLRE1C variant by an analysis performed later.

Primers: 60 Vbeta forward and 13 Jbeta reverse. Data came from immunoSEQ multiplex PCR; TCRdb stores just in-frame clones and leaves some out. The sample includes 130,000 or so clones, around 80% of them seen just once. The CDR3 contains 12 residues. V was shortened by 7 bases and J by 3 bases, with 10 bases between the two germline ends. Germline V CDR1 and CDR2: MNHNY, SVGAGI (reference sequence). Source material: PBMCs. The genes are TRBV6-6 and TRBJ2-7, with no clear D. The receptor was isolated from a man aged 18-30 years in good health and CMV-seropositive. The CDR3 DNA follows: TGTGCCAGCACAGCAGCAGGCTACGAGCAGTACTTC. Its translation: CASTAAGYEQYF.